Included here is one T cell receptor (beta chain) sequence, with context. These data are taken from a study of blood T cell repertoires in COVID-19. The wider study: The study drew acute and convalescent COVID-19 samples from the United States, Italy and Spain. Sources were T cells, B-cell-depleted T cells, or PBMCs; the material itself was cDNA or gDNA.

Germline V CDR1 and CDR2: MNHNS, SASEGT. Trimming shortened V by 0 bases and J by 13 bases, and 16 bases separated the two germline ends. The CDR3 is 13 amino acids. Here immunoSEQ multiplex PCR was the method, and the copy in TCRdb shows in-frame clones only, minus some. Counted here are around 150,000 clones, about 80% occurring once; the ten biggest clones make up about 20%. V is TRBV6-1 and J is TRBJ2-7; D is unclear. The sequenced material came from peripheral blood. This clonotype originated in a woman of 80 years or more with acute or convalescent COVID-19. The CDR3 sequence: CASSEAHRIVDYF. The CDR3 nucleotides are TGTGCCAGCAGTGAAGCGCACAGAATAGTCGACTACTTC.